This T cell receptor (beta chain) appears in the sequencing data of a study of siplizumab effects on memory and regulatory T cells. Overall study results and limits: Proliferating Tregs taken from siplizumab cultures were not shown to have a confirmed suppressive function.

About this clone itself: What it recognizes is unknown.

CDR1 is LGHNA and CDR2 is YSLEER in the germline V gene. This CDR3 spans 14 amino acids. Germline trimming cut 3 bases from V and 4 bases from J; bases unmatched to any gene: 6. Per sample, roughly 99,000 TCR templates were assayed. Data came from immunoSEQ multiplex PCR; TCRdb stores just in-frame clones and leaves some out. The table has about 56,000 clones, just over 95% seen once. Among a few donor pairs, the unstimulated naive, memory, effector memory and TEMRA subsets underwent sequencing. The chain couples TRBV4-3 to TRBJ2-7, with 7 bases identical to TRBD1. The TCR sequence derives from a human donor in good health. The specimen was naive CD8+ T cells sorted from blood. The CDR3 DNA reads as TGCGCCAGCAGCCAGCACCGGGACAGTTACGAGCAGTACTTC. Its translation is CASSQHRDSYEQYF.